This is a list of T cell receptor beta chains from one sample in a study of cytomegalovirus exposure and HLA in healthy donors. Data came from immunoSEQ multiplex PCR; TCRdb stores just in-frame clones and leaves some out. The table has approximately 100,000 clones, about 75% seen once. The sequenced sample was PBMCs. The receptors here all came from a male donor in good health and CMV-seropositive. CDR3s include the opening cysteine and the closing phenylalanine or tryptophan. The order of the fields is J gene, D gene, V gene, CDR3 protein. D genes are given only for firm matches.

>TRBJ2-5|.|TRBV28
CASSRRDNGPQETQYF
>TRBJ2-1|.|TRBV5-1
CASSFWDSEQFF
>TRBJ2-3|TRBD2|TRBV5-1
CASSLYGTRGDTQYF
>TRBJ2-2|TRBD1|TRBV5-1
CASSLPQGATGELFF
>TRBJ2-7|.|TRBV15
CATSPMLGADEQYF
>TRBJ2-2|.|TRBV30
CAWSYRTGELFF
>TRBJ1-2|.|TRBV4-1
CASSHSGDNSYYGYTF
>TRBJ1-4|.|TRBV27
CASSPGVLGAEKLFF
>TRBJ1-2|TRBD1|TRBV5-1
CASSLAQGARGGYTF
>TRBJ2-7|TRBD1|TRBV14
CASSQGGQASYEQYF
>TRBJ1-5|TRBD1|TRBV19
CASSTFRTGSNSNQPQHF